The 3 T cell receptor beta chains listed next were all sequenced from one sample in a study of T cells in Graves' hyperthyroidism and ophthalmopathy. The source material, RNA transcripts, was used to amplify TCR beta CDR3 regions. Initially, a first-round RT-PCR of the TCR CDR3 employed the HTBI primer set. TCRdb analysed the multiplex PCR reads with MiXCR anew, one entry per CDR3 protein. Of roughly 700,000 distinct CDR3 sequences in the sample, 17% are singletons; the top ten hold 15% to 19%. The sequenced sample consisted of blood. The receptors derive from a man aged 50-60 years with Graves' hyperthyroidism.

There are many counts of this clonotype. In DNA form, the CDR3 reads TGTGCCAGCAGTGAACTAGCGGGAAGTCGCCAAGAGACCCAGTACTTC. Amino acid sequence: CASSELAGSRQETQYF. The chain couples TRBV6-1 to TRBJ2-5, with TRBD2 matching over 9 bases. Germline values: CDR1 MNHNS, CDR2 SASEGT. This CDR3 region has 16 residues. After removal of 2 bases from V and 1 base from J, the junction contained 5 bases not matched to a gene.

This clonotype appeared a few times. The rearrangement uses TRBV18 and TRBJ1-1; weak D call: TRBD1 (5 bases). Trimming cost V 3 bases and J 1 base, with 15 bases left between them. The CDR3 has 16 residues. The V gene's germline CDR1 is KGHSH and CDR2 LQKENI. The CDR3 reads CASSPTNPDRNTEAFF. CDR3 sequence (DNA): TGTGCCAGCTCACCTACAAACCCAGACAGGAACACTGAAGCTTTCTTT.

The table lists this clonotype with a few counts. One end of the junction varies from germline; a read error may be responsible. This rearrangement joins TRBV4-1 to TRBJ1-1, with D possibly matching TRBD1 (5 bases). Germline values: CDR1 MGHRA, CDR2 YSYEKL. The CDR3 has 12 residues. The CDR3 loop is CASSQEKTAPIF. CDR3 DNA sequence: TGCGCCAGCAGCCAAGAAAAGACAGCCCCTATCTTT.